This TCR beta chain was sequenced for a study of blood T cell repertoires in COVID-19. Study information: Samples representing acute and convalescent COVID-19 were sourced from the United States, Italy and Spain. T cells, B-cell-depleted T cells, or PBMCs supplied cDNA or gDNA.

V was cut by 0 bases and J by 7 bases, with 7 bases left in between. Germline V gene lookup returns CDR1 GTSNPN and CDR2 SVGIG (reference sequence). The CDR3 contains 12 residues. How the authors handled the data: Counts of nucleated cells, estimated from reference gene primer amplification, were obtained. Clones were read by immunoSEQ multiplex PCR, and TCRdb kept only the in-frame ones, dropping some. From that table come the V and J calls and clone size; the DNA was used to work out D and trimming. This sample carries about 200,000 clones, around 86% of them seen once, and the ten largest clones take 3% to 3.5%.

The specimen sequenced was peripheral blood. The chain employs TRBV30 and TRBJ2-1, with a tentative D call TRBD2 (6 bases). The receptor was isolated from a man in his sixties with acute or convalescent COVID-19. The CDR3 protein is CAWSVSGNEQFF. The CDR3 DNA follows: TGTGCCTGGAGTGTAAGCGGGAATGAGCAGTTCTTC.